This T cell receptor beta chain is from a study of T-cell memory formation after mild COVID-19. Germline CDR1 SGHRS, CDR2 YFSETQ. Trimming pared 2 bases from V and 5 bases from J, leaving 19 bases between. The CDR3 contains 16 residues. This clonotype was picked up a small number of times. Its specificity is unknown. TCRdb reanalysed the 5' RACE reads using MiXCR and keeps one entry per CDR3 protein. This table holds 350,000 to 500,000 distinct CDR3 sequences, more than 15% found once. General study results and limits: Balance between CD4 and CD8 was seen in clones contracting day 15 to 85, and a CD4+ lean was seen in later expanders.

The sequencing input was PBMCs or a T cell subset sorted from them (not recorded which). This receptor was obtained from a man between 18 and 35 years old who had mild COVID-19 (a few samples of this study predate the infection). Cell type and time point are not known. This rearrangement joins TRBV5-1 to TRBJ2-5, with D maybe TRBD2 (5 bases). Here the CDR3 DNA reads TGCGCCAGCAGCTTTTCCCCTGAGGGCTCCGGGGAGACCCAGTACTTC. Protein: CASSFSPEGSGETQYF.